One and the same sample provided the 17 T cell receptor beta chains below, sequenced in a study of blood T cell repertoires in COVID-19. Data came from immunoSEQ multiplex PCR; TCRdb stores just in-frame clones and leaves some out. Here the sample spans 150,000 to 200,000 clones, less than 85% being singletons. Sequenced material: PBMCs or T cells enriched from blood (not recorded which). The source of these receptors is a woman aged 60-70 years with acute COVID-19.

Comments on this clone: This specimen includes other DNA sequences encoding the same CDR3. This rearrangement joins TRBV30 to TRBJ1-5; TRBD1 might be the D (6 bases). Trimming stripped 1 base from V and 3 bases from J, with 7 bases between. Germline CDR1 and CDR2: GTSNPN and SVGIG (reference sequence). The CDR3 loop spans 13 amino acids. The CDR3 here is CAWSGGLNQPQHF. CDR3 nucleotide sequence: TGTGCCTGGAGTGGGGGGCTCAATCAGCCCCAGCATTTT.

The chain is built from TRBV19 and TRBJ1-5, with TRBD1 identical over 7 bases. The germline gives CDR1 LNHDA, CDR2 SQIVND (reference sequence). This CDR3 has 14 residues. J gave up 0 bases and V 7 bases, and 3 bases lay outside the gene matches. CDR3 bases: TGTGCCAGTAAGACAGGGTATAGCAATCAGCCCCAGCATTTT. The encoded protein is CASKTGYSNQPQHF.

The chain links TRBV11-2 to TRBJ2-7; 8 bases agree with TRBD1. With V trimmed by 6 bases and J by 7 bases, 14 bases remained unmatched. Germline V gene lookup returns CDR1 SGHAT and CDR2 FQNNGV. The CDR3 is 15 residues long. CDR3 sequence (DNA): TGTGCCAGCAGGCCTGGGGACAGGTTTTTTGGGGAGCAGTACTTC. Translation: CASRPGDRFFGEQYF. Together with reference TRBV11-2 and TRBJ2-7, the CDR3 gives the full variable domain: EAGVAQSPRYKIIEKRQSVAFWCNPISGHATLYWYQQILGQGPKLLIQFQNNGVVDDSQLPKDRFSAERLKGVDSTLKIQPAKLEDSAVYLCASRPGDRFFGEQYFGPGTRLTVT.

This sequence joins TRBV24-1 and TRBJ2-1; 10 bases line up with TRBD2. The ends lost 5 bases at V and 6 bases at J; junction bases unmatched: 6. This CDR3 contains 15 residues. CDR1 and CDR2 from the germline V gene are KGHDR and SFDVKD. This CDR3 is CATSGLAGPTNEQFF. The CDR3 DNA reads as TGTGCCACCAGTGGACTAGCGGGTCCAACCAATGAGCAGTTCTTC.

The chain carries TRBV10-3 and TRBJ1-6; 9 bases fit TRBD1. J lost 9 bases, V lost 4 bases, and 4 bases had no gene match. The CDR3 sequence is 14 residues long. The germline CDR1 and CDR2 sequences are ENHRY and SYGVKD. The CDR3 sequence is CAISGGQGGSPLHF. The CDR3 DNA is TGTGCCATCAGTGGGGGACAGGGAGGTTCACCCCTCCACTTT.

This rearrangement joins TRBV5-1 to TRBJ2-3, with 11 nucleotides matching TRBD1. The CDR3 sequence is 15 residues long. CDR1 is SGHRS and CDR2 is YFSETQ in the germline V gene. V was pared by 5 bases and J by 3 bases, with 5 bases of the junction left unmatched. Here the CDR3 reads CASREDRGLTDTQYF. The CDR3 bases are TGCGCCAGCAGAGAGGACAGGGGGCTTACAGATACGCAGTATTTT. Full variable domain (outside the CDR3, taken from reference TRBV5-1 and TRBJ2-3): KAGVTQTPRYLIKTRGQQVTLSCSPISGHRSVSWYQQTPGQGLQFLFEYFSETQRNKGNFPGRFSGRQFSNSRSEMNVSTLELGDSALYLCASREDRGLTDTQYFGPGTRLTVL.

The CDR3 protein is CASSQVQGVSNEQFF. The CDR3 nucleotides are TGTGCCAGCAGCCAAGTGCAAGGGGTCAGCAATGAGCAGTTCTTC. This sequence joins TRBV3-1 (or the pseudogene TRBV3-2) and TRBJ2-1, with D possibly matching TRBD1 (5 bases). Germline V lookup: CDR1 LGHDT, CDR2 YNNKEL (reference sequence). This CDR3 region has 15 residues. Trimming took off 1 base at V and 6 bases at J, with 13 bases between the two ends.

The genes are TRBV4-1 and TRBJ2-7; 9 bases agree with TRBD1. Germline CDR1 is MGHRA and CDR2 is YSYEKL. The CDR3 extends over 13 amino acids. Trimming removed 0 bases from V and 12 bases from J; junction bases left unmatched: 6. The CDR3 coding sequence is TGCGCCAGCAGCCAAGATCTGGGACAGGGCCCGTACGTC. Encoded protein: CASSQDLGQGPYV.

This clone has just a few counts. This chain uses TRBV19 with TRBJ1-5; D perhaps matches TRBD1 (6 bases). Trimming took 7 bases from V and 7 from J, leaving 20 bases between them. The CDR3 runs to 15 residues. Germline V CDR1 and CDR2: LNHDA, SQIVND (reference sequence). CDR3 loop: CASTEQGNAAQPQHF. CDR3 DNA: TGTGCCAGTACGGAACAGGGCAATGCAGCCCAGCCCCAGCATTTT. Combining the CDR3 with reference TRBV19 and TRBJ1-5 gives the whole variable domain DGGITQSPKYLFRKEGQNVTLSCEQNLNHDAMYWYRQDPGQGLRLIYYSQIVNDFQKGDIAEGYSVSREKKESFPLTVTSAQKNPTAFYLCASTEQGNAAQPQHFGDGTRLSIL.

This chain's CDR3 is CASSLIVAGGKDNEQFF. The CDR3 region has the DNA TGTGCCAGCAGCCTAATAGTAGCGGGGGGGAAAGACAATGAGCAGTTCTTC. The gene calls are TRBV7-8 and TRBJ2-1; the match to TRBD2 covers 11 bases. The V gene's germline CDR1 is SGHVS and CDR2 FQNEAQ. CDR3 length: 17 amino acids. V dropped 5 bases and J dropped 5; count of bases not matched to a gene: 11.

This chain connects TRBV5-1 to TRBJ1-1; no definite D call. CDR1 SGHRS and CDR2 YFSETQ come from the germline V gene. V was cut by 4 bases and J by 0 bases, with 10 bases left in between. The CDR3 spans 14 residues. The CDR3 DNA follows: TGCGCCAGCAGCCTAGCGGGGATGAACACTGAAGCTTTCTTT. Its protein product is CASSLAGMNTEAFF.

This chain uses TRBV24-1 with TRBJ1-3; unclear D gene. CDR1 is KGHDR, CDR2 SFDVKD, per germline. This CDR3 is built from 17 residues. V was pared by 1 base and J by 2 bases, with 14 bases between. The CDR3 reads CATSDFPSTGAGNTIYF. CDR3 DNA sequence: TGTGCCACCAGTGATTTTCCATCGACGGGAGCTGGAAACACCATATATTTT.

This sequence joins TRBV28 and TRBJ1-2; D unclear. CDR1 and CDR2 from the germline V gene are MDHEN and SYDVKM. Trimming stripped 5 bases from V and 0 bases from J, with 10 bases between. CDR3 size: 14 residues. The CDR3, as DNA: TGTGCCAGCAGTATACAGCCGGCTAACTATGGCTACACCTTC. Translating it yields CASSIQPANYGYTF.

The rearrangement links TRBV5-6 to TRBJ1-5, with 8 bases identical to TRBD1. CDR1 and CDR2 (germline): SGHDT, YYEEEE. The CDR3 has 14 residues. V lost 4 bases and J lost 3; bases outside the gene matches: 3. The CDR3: CASSGTGLNQPQHF. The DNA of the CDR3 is TGTGCCAGCAGCGGGACAGGCCTCAATCAGCCCCAGCATTTT.

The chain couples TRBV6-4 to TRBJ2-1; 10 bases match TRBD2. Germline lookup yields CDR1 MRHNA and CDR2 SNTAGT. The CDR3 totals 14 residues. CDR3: CALGLAGEGNEQFF. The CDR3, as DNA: TGTGCTTTAGGGCTAGCGGGAGAGGGCAATGAGCAGTTCTTC.

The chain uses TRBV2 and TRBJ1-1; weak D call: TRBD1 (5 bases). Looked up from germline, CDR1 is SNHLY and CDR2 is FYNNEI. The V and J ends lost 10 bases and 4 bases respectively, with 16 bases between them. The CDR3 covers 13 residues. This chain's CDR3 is CATKTRGGTEAFF. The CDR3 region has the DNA TGTGCCACCAAAACCCGCGGGGGCACTGAAGCTTTCTTT.

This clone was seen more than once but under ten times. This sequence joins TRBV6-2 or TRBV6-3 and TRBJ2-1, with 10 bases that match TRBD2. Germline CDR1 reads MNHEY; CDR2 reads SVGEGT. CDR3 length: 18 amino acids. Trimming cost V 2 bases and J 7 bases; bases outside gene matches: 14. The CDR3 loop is CASSYEGGAGGRRNEQFF. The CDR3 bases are TGTGCCAGCAGTTACGAGGGTGGAGCGGGGGGGCGTAGGAATGAGCAGTTCTTC.